In this sample, the clone carrying this TCR beta chain turned up a few times. This sample stems from a study of spatial heterogeneity in lung cancer. Study in general: Compared with alpha-chain sequences, beta-chain sequences were consistently detected in greater numbers.

Unique molecular identifiers tagged every individual TCR cDNA molecule. TCRdb reprocessed the 5' RACE reads with MiXCR, giving one entry per CDR3 protein. Found here are roughly 10,000 distinct CDR3 sequences, around 3.7% of them singletons; the top ten hold about 7.6%. Time point specified: sample taken at primary tumor resection. Unsorted whole RNA of tumor, nontumor lung or frozen PBMC was sequenced. Samples came from roughly 72 TRACERx patients with untreated early-stage lung cancer. The V and J ends lost 6 bases and 6 bases, in that order; junction bases with no gene match: 14. There are 15 residues in the CDR3. CDR1 is DFQATT and CDR2 is SNEGSKA in the germline V gene (reference sequence).

This sequence was found in a male donor with early-stage non-small cell lung cancer. This chain uses TRBV20-1 with TRBJ2-1; 7 nucleotides align to TRBD2. Sample: normal lung tissue next to the tumor, taken at surgery. The CDR3 DNA reads as TGCAGTGCCCCCGAAGGGCTAGCGGCCTTCAATGAGCAGTTCTTC. This gives the protein CSAPEGLAAFNEQFF.